The rows below give T cell receptor beta chains drawn from one sample of a study of T cells after posttransplantation cyclophosphamide. This table comes from immunoSEQ multiplex PCR, and its TCRdb copy is limited to in-frame clones, with some not included. The sample records 11,000 or so clones, approximately 95% being singletons. The sequencing sample was made of naive CD8+ T cells sorted from PBMCs. These receptors all come from a man under 40 in good health and a related stem cell transplant donor. CDR3s include the opening cysteine and the closing phenylalanine or tryptophan. A D gene is named only where the DNA matches it firmly. The size of a clone is reported for some rows only, either as once, few or many, or as a class for expanded clones.

J gene,clone size,V gene,D gene,CDR3 protein,CDR3 DNA
TRBJ1-5,NA,TRBV6-5,TRBD1,CASSTGDNQPQHF,TGTGCCAGCAGTACAGGGGACAATCAGCCCCAGCATTTT
TRBJ1-2,NA,TRBV5-6,NA,CASSQTANYGYTF,TGTGCCAGCAGCCAGACAGCTAACTATGGCTACACCTTC
TRBJ2-3,NA,TRBV4-3,NA,CASSQDGDIPRTDTQYF,TGCGCCAGCAGCCAAGATGGGGACATACCCCGCACAGATACGCAGTATTTT
TRBJ2-7,NA,TRBV4-1,TRBD2,CASSQSSGGAYEQYF,TGCGCCAGCAGCCAGTCGAGCGGGGGTGCCTACGAGCAGTACTTC
TRBJ2-1,NA,TRBV5-1,TRBD2,CASSLTLAGSTYNEQFF,TGCGCCAGCAGCCTCACCTTAGCGGGGTCGACCTACAATGAGCAGTTCTTC
TRBJ2-1,NA,TRBV4-1,NA,CASSQANPSEQFF,TGCGCCAGCAGCCAAGCCAACCCCAGTGAGCAGTTCTTC
TRBJ2-3,once,TRBV27,NA,CASSWGGTDTQYF,TGTGCCAGCAGTTGGGGAGGCACAGATACGCAGTATTTT
TRBJ2-5,NA,TRBV10-3,TRBD2,CAISSSGVYQETQYF,TGTGCCATCAGTTCTAGCGGGGTGTACCAAGAGACCCAGTACTTC
TRBJ2-7,few,TRBV6-6,NA,CASSYSLAYEQYF,TGTGCCAGCAGTTACTCTTTAGCCTACGAGCAGTACTTC
TRBJ2-2,NA,TRBV6-4,TRBD2,CASSDRGDTGELFF,TGTGCCAGCAGTGATCGGGGGGACACCGGGGAGCTGTTTTTT
TRBJ2-3,NA,TRBV27,NA,CASSLSGEGTRTDTQYF,TGTGCCAGCAGTTTATCAGGAGAGGGGACACGGACAGATACGCAGTATTTT
TRBJ1-2,NA,TRBV4-1,TRBD1,CASSQGPSPGTGYGYTF,TGCGCCAGCAGCCAAGGGCCGTCACCCGGGACAGGATATGGCTACACCTTC
TRBJ2-7,NA,TRBV7-9,NA,CASSSATGPYEQYF,TGTGCCAGCAGCTCAGCTACAGGGCCCTACGAGCAGTACTTC
TRBJ2-7,NA,TRBV27,TRBD1,CASRAGGTGSTEQYF,TGTGCCAGCAGAGCCGGCGGGACAGGGTCAACCGAGCAGTACTTC
TRBJ2-5,NA,TRBV7-9,NA,CASSLGSDSAGQYF,TGTGCCAGCAGCTTAGGGTCGGACAGCGCAGGACAGTACTTC
TRBJ2-7,NA,TRBV5-8,NA,CASSYRDTDYEQYF,TGTGCCAGCAGCTACCGGGACACCGACTACGAGCAGTACTTC
TRBJ2-1,NA,TRBV5-1,TRBD1,CASSWTGGDEQFF,TGCGCCAGCAGCTGGACAGGGGGGGATGAGCAGTTCTTC
TRBJ1-2,NA,TRBV6-1,NA,CASSESSYGYTF,TGTGCCAGCAGTGAGAGCTCATATGGCTACACCTTC
TRBJ2-2,NA,TRBV7-3,NA,CASTKGGNTGELFF,TGTGCCAGCACCAAAGGGGGGAACACCGGGGAGCTGTTTTTT
TRBJ1-1,once,TRBV11-1,NA,CASSFRQGNTEAFF,TGTGCCAGCAGCTTTCGTCAGGGAAACACTGAAGCTTTCTTT
TRBJ2-3,once,TRBV11-2,NA,CASSLAPGLAVSTDTQYF,TGTGCCAGCAGCTTAGCCCCCGGGCTAGCAGTCAGCACAGATACGCAGTATTTT
TRBJ2-5,NA,TRBV5-1,NA,CASSLGGPQETQYF,TGCGCCAGCAGCTTGGGGGGGCCCCAAGAGACCCAGTACTTC
TRBJ2-3,NA,TRBV4-1,NA,CASSQDTRETQYF,TGCGCCAGCAGCCAAGATACTCGCGAGACGCAGTATTTT
TRBJ2-2,NA,TRBV7-9,NA,CASSYGGGELFF,TGTGCCAGCAGCTATGGAGGCGGGGAGCTGTTTTTT
TRBJ1-1,NA,TRBV2,NA,CASSERAGEVNTEAFF,TGTGCCAGCAGTGAACGGGCGGGAGAAGTGAACACTGAAGCTTTCTTT
TRBJ2-7,NA,TRBV19,TRBD1,CASSVRGQGPYEQYF,TGTGCCAGTAGTGTCCGAGGACAGGGCCCCTACGAGCAGTACTTC
TRBJ2-5,NA,TRBV27,TRBD1,CASSLGDRQETQYF,TGTGCCAGCAGTTTAGGGGACAGGCAAGAGACCCAGTACTTC
TRBJ1-2,NA,TRBV7-2,TRBD1,CASSRPGQGARHGYTF,TGTGCCAGCAGCAGACCGGGACAGGGGGCGCGACATGGCTACACCTTC
TRBJ2-7,NA,TRBV5-1,NA,CASSLASKGGYEQYF,TGCGCCAGCAGCTTGGCCTCAAAGGGAGGTTACGAGCAGTACTTC
TRBJ2-7,once,TRBV9,TRBD1,CASSVWGQGDREQYF,TGTGCCAGCAGCGTATGGGGACAGGGGGATCGCGAGCAGTACTTC
TRBJ2-7,NA,TRBV4-2,TRBD1,CASSQDPGQGYSYEQYF,TGTGCCAGCAGCCAAGATCCGGGACAGGGATACTCCTACGAGCAGTACTTC
TRBJ1-1,NA,TRBV11-2,NA,CASTRLGNSEERAFF,TGTGCCAGCACGCGGCTGGGGAACTCCGAAGAGCGGGCTTTCTTT